The rows below give T cell receptor beta chains drawn from one sample of a study of shared clonotypes between healthy human individuals. Data came from immunoSEQ multiplex PCR; TCRdb stores just in-frame clones and leaves some out. The profile shows about 2.3 million clones, 85% to 95% of them singletons. What was sequenced was naive CD4+ T cells from PBMCs. The receptors originated from a man younger than 35 in good health. Some clones in this sample may be carry-over from other donors' samples. The CDR3 runs from the conserved cysteine through the conserved F or W. A D gene is named only where the DNA matches it firmly. Clone size is not always given. Where it is, it says once, few, many or a class for expanded clones.

.	TRBV11-2	.	TRBJ2-2	CASSSQGVGELFF	TGTGCCAGCAGCTCCCAAGGGGTCGGGGAGCTGTTTTTT
.	TRBV6-4	.	TRBJ2-2	CASSSTNTGELFF	TGTGCCAGCAGTTCTACGAACACCGGGGAGCTGTTTTTT
.	TRBV20-1	.	TRBJ1-2	CSARDSRGYTF	TGCAGTGCTAGGGACAGTCGCGGCTACACCTTC
TRBD1	TRBV30	.	TRBJ2-7	CAWSFRGTGDTYEQYF	TGTGCCTGGAGCTTCCGCGGGACAGGGGACACCTACGAGCAGTACTTC
.	TRBV19	.	TRBJ1-1	CASRWNTEAFF	TGTGCCAGTCGATGGAACACTGAAGCTTTCTTT
.	TRBV12-5	.	TRBJ1-2	CASGFDSGAGYGYTF	TGTGCTAGTGGCTTCGACTCGGGGGCGGGCTATGGCTACACCTTC
.	TRBV6-1	.	TRBJ1-5	CASEGRGSLDQPQHF	TGTGCCAGCGAGGGTCGGGGCAGCTTGGATCAGCCCCAGCATTTT
.	TRBV7-2	.	TRBJ2-3	CASSLVASFSDTQYF	TGTGCCAGCAGCTTAGTGGCTAGCTTCTCAGATACGCAGTATTTT
.	TRBV28	.	TRBJ2-1	CASSLDLYEQFF	TGTGCCAGCAGTTTGGACCTCTATGAGCAGTTCTTC
.	TRBV7-2	.	TRBJ1-5	CASSLLIYGAQHF	TGTGCCAGCAGCTTATTAATCTATGGGGCCCAGCATTTT
.	TRBV4-1	.	TRBJ2-1	CASSQGGVNEQFF	TGCGCCAGCAGCCAAGGGGGGGTCAACGAGCAGTTCTTC
TRBD2	TRBV6-1	.	TRBJ2-7	CASSRLASYEQYF	TGTGCCAGCAGCCGACTAGCGTCTTACGAGCAGTACTTC
.	TRBV2	.	TRBJ1-5	CASSALAGGNQPQHF	TGTGCCAGCAGTGCCCTTGCAGGCGGTAATCAGCCCCAACATTTT
.	TRBV30	.	TRBJ2-7	CAWSGYSEQYF	TGTGCCTGGAGTGGCTACAGCGAGCAGTACTTC
.	TRBV6-1	once	TRBJ1-5	CASSEVNSNQPQHF	TGTGCCAGCAGTGAGGTTAATAGCAATCAGCCCCAGCATTTT
TRBD2	TRBV10-3	.	TRBJ2-5	CATRRGERETQYF	TGTGCCACCAGGCGGGGGGAGAGGGAGACCCAGTACTTC
TRBD2	TRBV6-5	.	TRBJ2-7	CASSYAGGAYEQYF	TGTGCCAGCAGTTATGCGGGAGGGGCCTACGAGCAGTACTTC
.	TRBV30	.	TRBJ2-5	CAWNFDSPETQYF	TGTGCCTGGAATTTTGACAGTCCGGAGACCCAGTACTTC
.	TRBV7-3	.	TRBJ2-3	CASSLMPQSTDTQYF	TGTGCCAGCAGCTTAATGCCCCAATCCACAGATACGCAGTATTTT
.	TRBV9	.	TRBJ1-2	CASSAGHNQVKANYGYTF	TGTGCCAGCAGCGCCGGACACAACCAAGTAAAAGCTAACTATGGCTACACCTTC
.	TRBV10-3	.	TRBJ2-7	CAIRGQGGTFEQYF	TGTGCCATCAGGGGGCAGGGGGGCACTTTCGAGCAGTACTTC
.	TRBV4-1	.	TRBJ2-3	CASSQDERFGGFTDTQYF	TGCGCCAGCAGCCAAGATGAGAGGTTTGGAGGTTTCACAGATACGCAGTATTTT
.	TRBV6-5	.	TRBJ1-4	CASTRVQNGKLFF	TGTGCCAGCACTAGAGTTCAGAACGGAAAACTGTTTTTT
.	TRBV6-1	.	TRBJ2-7	CASSVLQGQGAGEQYF	TGTGCCAGCAGTGTTCTCCAGGGTCAGGGAGCTGGAGAGCAGTACTTC
.	TRBV7-2	.	TRBJ1-3	CASSLGFRGTGNTIYF	TGTGCCAGCAGCTTAGGGTTTAGGGGGACTGGAAACACCATATATTTT
TRBD1	TRBV18	.	TRBJ1-1	CASSQHTTGTVNTEAFF	TGTGCCAGCTCACAGCATACAACCGGGACAGTGAACACTGAAGCTTTCTTT
.	TRBV5-1	.	TRBJ1-1	CASSLAPNPNTEAFF	TGCGCCAGCAGCTTGGCCCCCAATCCGAACACTGAAGCTTTCTTT